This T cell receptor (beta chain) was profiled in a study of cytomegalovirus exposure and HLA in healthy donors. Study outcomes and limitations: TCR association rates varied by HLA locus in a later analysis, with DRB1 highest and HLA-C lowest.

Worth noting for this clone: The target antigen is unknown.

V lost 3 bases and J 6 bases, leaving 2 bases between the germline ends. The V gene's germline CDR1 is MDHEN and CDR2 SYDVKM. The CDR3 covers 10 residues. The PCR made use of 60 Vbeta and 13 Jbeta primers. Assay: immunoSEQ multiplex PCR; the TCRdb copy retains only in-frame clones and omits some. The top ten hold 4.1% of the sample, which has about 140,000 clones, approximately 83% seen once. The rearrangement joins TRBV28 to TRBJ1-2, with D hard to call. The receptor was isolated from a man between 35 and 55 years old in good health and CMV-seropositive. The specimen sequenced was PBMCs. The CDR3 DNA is TGTGCCAGCAGTTTTAATGGCTACACCTTC. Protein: CASSFNGYTF.